The T cell receptor beta chain under discussion was sequenced for a study of prognosis after radiotherapy for stage I lung cancer. Notes on the study in general: Patients given stereotactic body radiation therapy showed fewer unique TCR clones afterward, median around 9,500 versus 6,500. Reportedly, patients with and without metastases differed in TRBV and TRBJ gene usage.

As for this clonotype: Its antigen is unidentified. A far larger clone differs by one base, so this is likely a read error. The CDR3 carries no conserved terminal phenylalanine or tryptophan, so it likely arises from a read error.

Two-round multiplex PCR amplified TCR beta CDR3 from genomic DNA. Every TRBV and TRBJ gene had its own specific primer in first-round PCR. Universal primers were what the second PCR round used. TCRdb analysed the multiplex PCR reads with MiXCR anew, one entry per CDR3 protein. The repertoire holds approximately 17,000 distinct CDR3 sequences, around 42% seen once, with around 43% in the top ten. This TCR derives from a donor aged 50 or older with non-small cell lung cancer. Sequenced here: PBMCs, sampled before or after stereotactic body radiation therapy (not recorded which).

CDR3 nucleotide sequence: TGTGCCAGCAGCTACAATCAGCCCCAGCATCTT. It is translated as CASSYNQPQHL. The rearrangement uses TRBV6-2 or TRBV6-3 and TRBJ1-5; no clear D gene. Germline CDR1 MNHEY, CDR2 SVGEGT. V was clipped by 6 bases and J by 3 bases, with 3 bases between them. The CDR3 consists of 11 residues.